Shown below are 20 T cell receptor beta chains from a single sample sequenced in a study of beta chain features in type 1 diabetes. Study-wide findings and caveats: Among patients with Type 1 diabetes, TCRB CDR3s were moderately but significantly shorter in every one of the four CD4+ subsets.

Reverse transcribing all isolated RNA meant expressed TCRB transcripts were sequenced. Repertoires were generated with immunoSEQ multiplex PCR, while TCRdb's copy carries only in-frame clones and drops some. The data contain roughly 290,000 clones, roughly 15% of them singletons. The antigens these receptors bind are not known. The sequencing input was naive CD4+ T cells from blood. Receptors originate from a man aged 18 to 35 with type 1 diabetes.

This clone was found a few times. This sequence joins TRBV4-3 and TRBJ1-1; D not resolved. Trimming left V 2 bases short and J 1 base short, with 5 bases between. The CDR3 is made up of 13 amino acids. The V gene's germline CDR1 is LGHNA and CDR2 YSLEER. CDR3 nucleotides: TGCGCCAGCAGCCAAAGACAGAACACTGAAGCTTTCTTT. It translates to CASSQRQNTEAFF.

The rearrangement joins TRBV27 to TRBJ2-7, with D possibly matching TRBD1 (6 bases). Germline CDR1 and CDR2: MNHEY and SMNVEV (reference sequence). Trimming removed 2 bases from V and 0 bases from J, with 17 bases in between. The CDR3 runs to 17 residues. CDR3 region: CASSLRPTGAFSYEQYF. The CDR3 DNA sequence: TGTGCCAGCAGTTTACGTCCGACAGGAGCCTTCTCCTACGAGCAGTACTTC.

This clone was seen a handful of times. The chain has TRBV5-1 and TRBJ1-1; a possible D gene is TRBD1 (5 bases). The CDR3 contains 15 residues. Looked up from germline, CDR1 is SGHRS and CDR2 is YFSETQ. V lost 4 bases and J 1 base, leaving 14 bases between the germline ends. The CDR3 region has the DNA TGCGCCAGCAGCCCTCCGACAGTAGGGAACACTGAAGCTTTCTTT. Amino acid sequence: CASSPPTVGNTEAFF.

Here the CDR3 reads CASRRAGQYYSPLHF. The CDR3 DNA follows: TGTGCCAGCAGAAGGGCCGGACAATATTATTCACCCCTCCACTTT. The V gene is TRBV6-1, the J gene TRBJ1-6, with D possibly TRBD1 on 5 matching bases. The CDR3 covers 15 residues. V was cut by 6 bases and J by 8 bases, with 17 bases left in between. Looked up from germline, CDR1 is MNHNS and CDR2 is SASEGT.

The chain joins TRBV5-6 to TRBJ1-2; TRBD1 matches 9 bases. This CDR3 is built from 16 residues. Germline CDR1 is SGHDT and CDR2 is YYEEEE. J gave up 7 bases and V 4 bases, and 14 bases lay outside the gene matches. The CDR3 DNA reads TGTGCCAGCAGCCCTAACCGGGACAGGGAGGTTAGTGGCTACACCTTC. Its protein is CASSPNRDREVSGYTF.

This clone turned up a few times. The CDR3 region is CASSYSGYNEQFF. In nucleotides, the CDR3 is TGTGCCAGCAGTTATTCGGGGTACAATGAGCAGTTCTTC. The chain recombines TRBV6-5 with TRBJ2-1; D is possibly TRBD2 (5 bases). CDR1 is MNHEY, CDR2 SVGAGI, per germline. The CDR3 is 13 residues long. Trimming shortened V by 3 bases and J by 4 bases, and 7 bases separated the two germline ends.

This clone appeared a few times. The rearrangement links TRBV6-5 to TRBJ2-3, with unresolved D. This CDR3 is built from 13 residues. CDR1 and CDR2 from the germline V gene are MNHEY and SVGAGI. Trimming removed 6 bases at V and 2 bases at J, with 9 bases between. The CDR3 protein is CASSYRYTDTQYF. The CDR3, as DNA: TGTGCCAGCAGCTATCGTTACACAGATACGCAGTATTTT.

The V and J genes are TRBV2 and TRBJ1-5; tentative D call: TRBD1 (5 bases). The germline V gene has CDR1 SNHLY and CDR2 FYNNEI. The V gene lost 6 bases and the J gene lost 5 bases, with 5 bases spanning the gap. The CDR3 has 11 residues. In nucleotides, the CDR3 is TGTGCCAGCAGGACAGATCAGCCCCAGCATTTT. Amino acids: CASRTDQPQHF.

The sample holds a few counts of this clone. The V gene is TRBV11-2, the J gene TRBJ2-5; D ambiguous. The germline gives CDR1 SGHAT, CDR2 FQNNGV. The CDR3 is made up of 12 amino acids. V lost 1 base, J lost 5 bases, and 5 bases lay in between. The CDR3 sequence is CASSLGLETQYF. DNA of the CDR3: TGTGCCAGCAGCTTAGGACTGGAGACCCAGTACTTC.

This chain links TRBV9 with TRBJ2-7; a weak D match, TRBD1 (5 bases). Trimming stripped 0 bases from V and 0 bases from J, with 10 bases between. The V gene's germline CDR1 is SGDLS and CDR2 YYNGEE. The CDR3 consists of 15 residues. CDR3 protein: CASSVGSTVSYEQYF. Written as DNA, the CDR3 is TGTGCCAGCAGCGTAGGATCGACAGTCTCCTACGAGCAGTACTTC.

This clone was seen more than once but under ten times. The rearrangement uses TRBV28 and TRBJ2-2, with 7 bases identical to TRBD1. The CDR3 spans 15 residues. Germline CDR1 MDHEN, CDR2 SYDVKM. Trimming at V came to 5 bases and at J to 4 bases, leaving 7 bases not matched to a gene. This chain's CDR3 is CASSTDRVTTGELFF. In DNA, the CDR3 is TGTGCCAGCAGTACAGACAGGGTTACCACCGGGGAGCTGTTTTTT. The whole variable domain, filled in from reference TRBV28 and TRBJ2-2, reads DVKVTQSSRYLVKRTGEKVFLECVQDMDHENMFWYRQDPGLGLRLIYFSYDVKMKEKGDIPEGYSVSREKKERFSLILESASTNQTSMYLCASSTDRVTTGELFFGEGSRLTVL.

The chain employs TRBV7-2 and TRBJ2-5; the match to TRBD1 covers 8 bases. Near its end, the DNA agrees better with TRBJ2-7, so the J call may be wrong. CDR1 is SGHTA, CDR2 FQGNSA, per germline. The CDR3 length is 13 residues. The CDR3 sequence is CASSADRVYEQYF. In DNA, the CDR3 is TGTGCCAGCAGCGCGGACAGGGTCTACGAGCAGTACTTC.

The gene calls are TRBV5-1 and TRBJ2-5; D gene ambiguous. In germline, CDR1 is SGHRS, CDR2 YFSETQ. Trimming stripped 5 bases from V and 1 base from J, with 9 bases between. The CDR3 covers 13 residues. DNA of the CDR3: TGCGCCAGCAGTTTTCGGGTCCAAGAGACCCAGTACTTC. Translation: CASSFRVQETQYF.

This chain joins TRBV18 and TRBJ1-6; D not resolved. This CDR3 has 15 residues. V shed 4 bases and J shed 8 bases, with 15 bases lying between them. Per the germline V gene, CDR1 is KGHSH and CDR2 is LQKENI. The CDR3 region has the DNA TGTGCCAGCTCACTCGGTTACCGTCAGGATTCACCCCTCCACTTT. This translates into CASSLGYRQDSPLHF.

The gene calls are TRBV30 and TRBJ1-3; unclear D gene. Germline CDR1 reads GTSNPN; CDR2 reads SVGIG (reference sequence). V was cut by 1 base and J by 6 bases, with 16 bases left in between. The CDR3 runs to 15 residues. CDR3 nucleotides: TGTGCCTGGAGTGCCTCGAGGGCGCTAGTAAACACCATATATTTT. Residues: CAWSASRALVNTIYF.

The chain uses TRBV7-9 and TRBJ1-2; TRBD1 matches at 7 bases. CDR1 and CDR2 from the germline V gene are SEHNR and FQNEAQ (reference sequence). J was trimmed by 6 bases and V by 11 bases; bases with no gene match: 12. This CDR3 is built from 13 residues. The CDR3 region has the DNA TGTGCCGCCCAGGGGGGCAAAACGAATGGCTACACCTTC. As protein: CAAQGGKTNGYTF.

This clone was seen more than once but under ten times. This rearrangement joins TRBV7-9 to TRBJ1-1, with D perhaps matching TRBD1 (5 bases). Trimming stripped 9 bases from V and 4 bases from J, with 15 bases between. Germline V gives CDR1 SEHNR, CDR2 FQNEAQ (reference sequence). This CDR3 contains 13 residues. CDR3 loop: CASSSEGTTEAFF. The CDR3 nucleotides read TGTGCCAGTTCTTCGGAGGGGACCACTGAAGCTTTCTTT.

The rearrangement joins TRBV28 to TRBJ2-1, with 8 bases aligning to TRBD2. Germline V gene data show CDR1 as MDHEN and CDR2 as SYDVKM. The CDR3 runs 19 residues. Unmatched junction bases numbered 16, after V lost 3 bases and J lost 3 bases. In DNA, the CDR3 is TGTGCCAGCAGTTTTCCCGGACTAAGCGGGGGAAATAGCTACAATGAGCAGTTCTTC. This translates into CASSFPGLSGGNSYNEQFF. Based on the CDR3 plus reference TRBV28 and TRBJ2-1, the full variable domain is DVKVTQSSRYLVKRTGEKVFLECVQDMDHENMFWYRQDPGLGLRLIYFSYDVKMKEKGDIPEGYSVSREKKERFSLILESASTNQTSMYLCASSFPGLSGGNSYNEQFFGPGTRLTVL.

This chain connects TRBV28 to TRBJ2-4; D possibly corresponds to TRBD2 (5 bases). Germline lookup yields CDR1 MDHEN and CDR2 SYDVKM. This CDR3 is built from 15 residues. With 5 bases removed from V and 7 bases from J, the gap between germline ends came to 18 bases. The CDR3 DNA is TGTGCCAGCAGTCCTACCTCCGGGGTCTTGAACATTCAGTACTTC. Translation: CASSPTSGVLNIQYF.

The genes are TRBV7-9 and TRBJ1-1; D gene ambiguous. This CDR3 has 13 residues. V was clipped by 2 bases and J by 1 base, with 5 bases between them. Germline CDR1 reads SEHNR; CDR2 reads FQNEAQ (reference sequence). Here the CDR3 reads CASSLRANTEAFF. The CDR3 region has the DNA TGTGCCAGCAGCTTACGAGCGAACACTGAAGCTTTCTTT. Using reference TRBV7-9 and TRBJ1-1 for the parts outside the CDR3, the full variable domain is DTGVSQNPRHKITKRGQNVTFRCDPISEHNRLYWYRQTLGQGPEFLTYFQNEAQLEKSRLLSDRFSAERPKGSFSTLEIQRTEQGDSAMYLCASSLRANTEAFFGQGTRLTVV.